Sequencing of this T cell receptor beta chain was carried out in a study of blood T cells in healthy people across ages. Overall study results and limits: Estimates of diversity drawn from one million T cells were considered underestimates.

Donors were healthy Caucasian individuals from Russia aged about 6 to 90. Investigators took approximately 9.4 milliliters of peripheral blood from every donor. Whenever a sample was processed, at least 6 million PBMCs were isolated. Alongside a J-beta primer mix, a sample-barcoded 5' primer served in a second PCR lasting roughly 6 to 12 cycles. One entry per CDR3 protein results from TCRdb running MiXCR on the 5' RACE reads. The repertoire has hundreds of thousands of distinct CDR3 sequences, around 41% of them found once; the top ten carry 30%. Concerning this clonotype: What it binds is unknown.

The V gene end was trimmed by 1 base and the J gene end by 4 bases; junction bases not matched to a gene: 3. Germline CDR1 SGHNT, CDR2 YENEEA. CDR3 length equals 15 residues. The TCR was taken from a man older than 75 in good health. The chain couples TRBV11-3 to TRBJ2-3; 9 positions match TRBD2. Sample: blood. The CDR3 coding sequence is TGTGCCAGCAGCTTAGGTAGCGGGAGTGCAGATACGCAGTATTTT. This gives the protein CASSLGSGSADTQYF.